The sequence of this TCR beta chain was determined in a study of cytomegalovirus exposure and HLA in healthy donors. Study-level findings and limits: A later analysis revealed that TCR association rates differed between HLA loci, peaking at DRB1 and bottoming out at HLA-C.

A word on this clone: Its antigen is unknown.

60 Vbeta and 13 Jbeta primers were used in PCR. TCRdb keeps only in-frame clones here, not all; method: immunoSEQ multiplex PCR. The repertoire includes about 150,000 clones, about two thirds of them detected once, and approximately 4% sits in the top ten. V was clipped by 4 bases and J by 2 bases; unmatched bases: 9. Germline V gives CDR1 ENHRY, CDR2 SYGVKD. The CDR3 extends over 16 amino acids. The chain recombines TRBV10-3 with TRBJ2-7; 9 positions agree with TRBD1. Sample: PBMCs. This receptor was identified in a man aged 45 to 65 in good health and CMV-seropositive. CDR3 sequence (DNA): TGTGCCATCAGTGCGACAGGGGGGGGCGGCCCCTACGAGCAGTACTTC. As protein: CAISATGGGGPYEQYF.